Presented here are 15 T cell receptor beta chains from one specimen sequenced in a study of OX40 agonist ivuxolimab in advanced cancers. Clones were read by immunoSEQ multiplex PCR, and TCRdb kept only the in-frame ones, dropping some. The profile covers around 68,000 clones, with about 91% appearing a single time and approximately 0.99% taken by the ten largest. The sample here was CD4+ or CD8+ T cells sorted from blood, taken in a trial of the OX40 agonist ivuxolimab. These receptors were collected from an adult with an advanced solid tumor such as melanoma, head and neck, liver or kidney cancer.

In this sample, this clone turned up once. The rearrangement joins TRBV9 to TRBJ1-3; D unresolved. CDR1 and CDR2 from the germline V gene are SGDLS and YYNGEE. This CDR3 spans 17 amino acids. The germline V and J ends were trimmed by 0 bases and 1 base, with 14 bases remaining between them. The CDR3 protein is CASSVGATRLSGNTIYF. Written as DNA, the CDR3 is TGTGCCAGCAGCGTAGGGGCAACGAGGCTATCTGGAAACACCATATATTTT.

The chain couples TRBV19 to TRBJ1-2, with D possibly matching TRBD1 (6 bases). CDR1 and CDR2 from the germline V gene are LNHDA and SQIVND (reference sequence). The CDR3 sequence is 14 residues long. V shed 6 bases and J shed 3 bases, with 14 bases lying between them. In DNA, the CDR3 is TGTGCCAGTAGCGATCCAGGGGTTCACTATGGCTACACCTTC. Its translation is CASSDPGVHYGYTF.

The chain carries TRBV11-3 and TRBJ2-7, with TRBD2 as a possible D gene (5 bases). Looked up from germline, CDR1 is SGHNT and CDR2 is YENEEA. The CDR3 is made up of 13 amino acids. Between the trimmed V and J ends, which lost 5 bases and 7 bases, there was a span of 15 bases. The CDR3 nucleotides are TGTGCCAGCAGCCCTCAGCGGTCCCCTGAGCAGTACTTC. It specifies CASSPQRSPEQYF.

With regard to this clone: Other DNA sequences in this sample translate to the same CDR3. The chain carries TRBV5-1 and TRBJ2-7; D might be TRBD1 or TRBD2, each matching 5 bases. V was pared by 0 bases and J by 3 bases, with 10 bases between. Germline V gene lookup returns CDR1 SGHRS and CDR2 YFSETQ. This CDR3 contains 14 residues. As DNA, the CDR3 is TGCGCCAGCAGCTTGGAAGGGACCAGCTACGAGCAGTACTTC. Translated: CASSLEGTSYEQYF.

The CDR3 sequence is CASSPGIRYGYTF. The CDR3 coding sequence is TGTGCCAGCTCACCCGGTATCCGATATGGCTACACCTTC. The rearrangement uses TRBV18 and TRBJ1-2; D remains unclear. The CDR3 spans 13 residues. The V end lost 3 bases, the J end lost 5 bases, and 10 bases lay between the germline ends. Germline assignment: CDR1 KGHSH and CDR2 LQKENI.

This chain connects TRBV5-1 to TRBJ2-1, with D perhaps matching TRBD2 (6 bases). Germline V gene lookup returns CDR1 SGHRS and CDR2 YFSETQ. CDR3 length equals 14 residues. Trimming cost V 3 bases and J 5 bases, with 12 bases left between them. The CDR3 coding sequence is TGCGCCAGCAGCTATCCTAGCGCCAACAATGAGCAGTTCTTC. It yields the protein CASSYPSANNEQFF. Together with reference TRBV5-1 and TRBJ2-1, the CDR3 gives the full variable domain: KAGVTQTPRYLIKTRGQQVTLSCSPISGHRSVSWYQQTPGQGLQFLFEYFSETQRNKGNFPGRFSGRQFSNSRSEMNVSTLELGDSALYLCASSYPSANNEQFFGPGTRLTVL.

The chain has TRBV7-9 and TRBJ2-7; a possible D gene is TRBD2 (5 bases). Germline values: CDR1 SEHNR, CDR2 FQNEAQ (reference sequence). V was trimmed by 11 bases and J by 6 bases, leaving 20 bases between them. The CDR3 consists of 13 residues. DNA for the CDR3: TGTGCCGGATTCGGGGTCGGTACGGGCGAGCAGTACTTC. It translates to CAGFGVGTGEQYF. Complete variable domain (other parts from reference TRBV7-9 and TRBJ2-7): DTGVSQNPRHKITKRGQNVTFRCDPISEHNRLYWYRQTLGQGPEFLTYFQNEAQLEKSRLLSDRFSAERPKGSFSTLEIQRTEQGDSAMYLCAGFGVGTGEQYFGPGTRLTVT.

This clone was seen once. The J gene is TRBJ1-1, the V gene TRBV15, with D perhaps TRBD1 (6 bases). Germline V CDR1 and CDR2: LNHNV, YYDKDF (reference sequence). Trimming removed 5 bases at V and 5 bases at J, with 12 bases between. This CDR3 is built from 13 residues. The CDR3 DNA is TGTGCCACCAGCGGGCAGGGGAAGACTGAAGCTTTCTTT. As protein: CATSGQGKTEAFF.

The J gene is TRBJ2-7, the V gene TRBV5-5; D unclear. V was pared by 3 bases and J by 0 bases, with 10 bases between. There are 14 residues in the CDR3. Germline CDR1 reads SGHKS; CDR2 reads YYEKEE (reference sequence). The DNA for the CDR3 is TGTGCCAGCAGCTCCGGACCCAGCTCCTACGAGCAGTACTTC. This codes for CASSSGPSSYEQYF.

The rearrangement links TRBV21-1 to TRBJ1-5. TRBV21-1 is a pseudogene. The CDR3 runs 14 residues. CDR3 nucleotides: TGTGCCAGCAGAAAAAGTGGGGGAAAGCAGCCCCAGCATTTT. Its protein is CASRKSGGKQPQHF.

The chain combines TRBV7-6 with TRBJ1-1; a possible D gene is TRBD1 (5 bases). The CDR3 runs to 16 residues. V was pared by 5 bases and J by 4 bases, with 20 bases between. Germline V gene lookup returns CDR1 SGHVS and CDR2 FNYEAQ. The chain's CDR3 is CASSPTWQGRGTEAFF. In nucleotides, the CDR3 is TGTGCCAGCAGCCCTACGTGGCAGGGAAGGGGCACTGAAGCTTTCTTT.

This chain links TRBV9 with TRBJ1-1; D ambiguous. The CDR3 runs 13 residues. V was clipped by 4 bases and J by 5 bases, with 12 bases between them. The germline gives CDR1 SGDLS, CDR2 YYNGEE. DNA for the CDR3: TGTGCCAGCAGCACCCCCGGTCGAACTGAAGCTTTCTTT. The encoded protein is CASSTPGRTEAFF.

The chain links TRBV6-6 to TRBJ2-3; D is undetermined. The V gene's germline CDR1 is MNHNY and CDR2 SVGAGI (reference sequence). V was pared by 2 bases and J by 6 bases, with 12 bases between. The CDR3 totals 14 residues. DNA of the CDR3: TGTGCCAGCAGTTACCCCGGTGTTGGGGATACGCAGTATTTT. It specifies CASSYPGVGDTQYF.

The chain links TRBV6-5 to TRBJ1-1; perhaps TRBD1 as D (5 bases). Germline-derived CDR1 and CDR2 are MNHEY and SVGAGI. The CDR3 length is 15 residues. The V and J ends lost 2 bases and 0 bases respectively, with 10 bases between them. CDR3 in amino acids: CASSYERGLNTEAFF. CDR3 bases: TGTGCCAGCAGTTACGAACGGGGCTTGAACACTGAAGCTTTCTTT.

The chain carries TRBV6-1 and TRBJ1-2; D not resolved. Germline CDR1 MNHNS, CDR2 SASEGT. Between the trimmed V and J ends, which lost 7 bases and 3 bases, there was a span of 6 bases. The CDR3 is 11 residues long. CDR3 in amino acids: CASNLDYGYTF. The CDR3, as DNA: TGTGCCAGCAATTTGGACTATGGCTACACCTTC.